This T cell receptor (beta chain) was identified during a study of blood T cell repertoires in COVID-19. The CDR3 runs 14 residues. Germline V CDR1 and CDR2: SGHNT, YENEEA. Trimming cost V 2 bases and J 4 bases, with 8 bases left between them. Profiling relied on immunoSEQ multiplex PCR, and the TCRdb table lists in-frame clones only, not all of them. This sample carries around 200,000 clones, 86% of them seen once, and the ten largest clones take about 6.5%. Source material: peripheral blood. This clonotype originated in a woman of 80 years or more in a cohort sampled during active or convalescent COVID-19. The J gene is TRBJ2-2, the V gene TRBV11-3; D is ambiguous. This CDR3 is CASSLLRGTGELFF. DNA for the CDR3: TGTGCCAGCAGCTTACTTAGAGGCACCGGGGAGCTGTTTTTT.